The 27 T cell receptor beta chains presented below share a single source sample, sequenced in a study of technical replicates of blood from several donors. Some clones are missing from TCRdb's copy, which holds only in-frame ones; the method was immunoSEQ multiplex PCR. In the table there are about 13,000 clones, 70% to 80% of which are singletons. Material for sequencing was PBMCs. Receptors originate from a human donor in good health.

This clone was found a few times. V and J are TRBV5-4 and TRBJ2-7, with D perhaps TRBD2 (5 bases). Germline values: CDR1 SGHNT, CDR2 YYREEE (reference sequence). The CDR3 covers 14 residues. The V and J ends lost 2 bases and 7 bases respectively, with 16 bases between them. CDR3 loop: CASSFGIPEEEQYF. CDR3 in DNA: TGTGCCAGCAGCTTCGGGATCCCTGAGGAGGAGCAGTACTTC.

The genes are TRBV6-1 and TRBJ2-2; D is ambiguous. Germline V gene sequence: CDR1 MNHNS, CDR2 SASEGT. The V and J ends lost 6 bases and 6 bases respectively, with 17 bases between them. This CDR3 contains 15 residues. As DNA, the CDR3 is TGTGCCAGCAGCGCCGGGTCCTTGCCCGCCGGGGAGCTGTTTTTT. This sequence encodes CASSAGSLPAGELFF.

The gene calls are TRBV30 and TRBJ1-2; TRBD1 is a possible D gene (6 bases). This CDR3 contains 16 residues. CDR1 is GTSNPN and CDR2 is SVGIG in the germline V gene (reference sequence). V lost 4 bases, J lost 1 base, and 19 bases lay in between. The CDR3 nucleotides are TGTGCCTGGACCAAGGGGGGGACGCTGGGTAACTATGGCTACACCTTC. It yields the protein CAWTKGGTLGNYGYTF.

The chain links TRBV27 to TRBJ2-3, with a tentative D call TRBD2 (5 bases). In germline, CDR1 is MNHEY, CDR2 SMNVEV (reference sequence). V dropped 3 bases and J dropped 5 bases, with 6 bases sitting between them. The CDR3 runs to 12 residues. Written as DNA, the CDR3 is TGTGCCAGCAGTTTCCGGGGAGATACGCAGTATTTT. It encodes CASSFRGDTQYF.

This rearrangement joins TRBV29-1 to TRBJ2-2, with a weak D call TRBD1 (7 bases). This CDR3 region has 13 residues. Germline CDR1 and CDR2: SQVTM and ANQGSEA. In DNA, the CDR3 is TGCAGTGCGGGACAGTCGAACACCGGGGAGCTGTTTTTT. This codes for CSAGQSNTGELFF.

J is TRBJ1-3 and V is TRBV9; unclear D gene. Trimming took 0 bases from V and 2 from J, leaving 15 bases between them. CDR1 and CDR2 (germline): SGDLS, YYNGEE. The CDR3 is 17 amino acids. CDR3 DNA: TGTGCCAGCAGCGTAGCTAGGCCAGACGGCGCTGGAAACACCATATATTTT. As protein: CASSVARPDGAGNTIYF. The whole variable domain, filled in from reference TRBV9 and TRBJ1-3, reads DSGVTQTPKHLITATGQRVTLRCSPRSGDLSVYWYQQSLDQGLQFLIQYYNGEERAKGNILERFSAQQFPDLHSELNLSSLELGDSALYFCASSVARPDGAGNTIYFGEGSWLTVV.

This chain links TRBV2 with TRBJ1-1, with 9 bases identical to TRBD1. Germline V lookup: CDR1 SNHLY, CDR2 FYNNEI. Unmatched junction bases numbered 7, after V lost 4 bases and J lost 4 bases. This CDR3 comprises 15 residues. Written as DNA, the CDR3 is TGTGCCAGCAGTGCACGGACAGGGGTGGGCACTGAAGCTTTCTTT. Protein sequence: CASSARTGVGTEAFF.

The chain has TRBV6-1 and TRBJ1-1; D is uncertain. Per germline, CDR1 MNHNS and CDR2 SASEGT. The CDR3 runs to 13 residues. Trimming stripped 3 bases from V and 5 bases from J, with 10 bases between. For the CDR3, the DNA is TGTGCCAGCAGTGACCAAGGAGGGACTGAAGCTTTCTTT. It translates to CASSDQGGTEAFF.

V and J are TRBV10-1 and TRBJ2-5, with TRBD2 matching over 8 bases. The CDR3 is 14 amino acids. The J segment lost 5 bases and the V segment lost 8 bases, leaving 10 bases of the junction unmatched. Germline V CDR1 and CDR2: WNHNN, SYGVQD (reference sequence). CDR3 in DNA: TGCGCCAGCGGGGGCGGGAGGATGACGGAGACCCAGTACTTC. Encoded protein: CASGGGRMTETQYF.

The chain uses TRBV27 and TRBJ2-7; 8 nucleotides align to TRBD2. The CDR3 sequence is 14 residues long. The V segment lost 8 bases and the J segment 7 bases; nucleotides outside the gene matches: 13. Germline V gives CDR1 MNHEY, CDR2 SMNVEV (reference sequence). CDR3 protein: CASRPGLDPREQYF. Written as DNA, the CDR3 is TGTGCCAGCCGGCCGGGACTAGACCCTCGAGAGCAGTACTTC.

This chain links TRBV5-4 with TRBJ2-3, with TRBD2 as a possible D gene (7 bases). The V gene's germline CDR1 is SGHNT and CDR2 YYREEE (reference sequence). V was cut by 1 base and J by 1 base, with 10 bases left in between. The CDR3 covers 15 residues. The CDR3 region has the DNA TGTGCCAGCAGCTTGCGGGGGGCGGGCACAGATACGCAGTATTTT. Translation: CASSLRGAGTDTQYF.

This sequence joins TRBV28 and TRBJ2-7; tentative D call: TRBD2 (7 bases). This CDR3 is built from 15 residues. V dropped 2 bases and J dropped 2 bases, with 13 bases sitting between them. In germline, CDR1 is MDHEN, CDR2 SYDVKM. CDR3 in DNA: TGTGCCAGCAGTTTAGGGGAGGGGGGCCCCTACGAGCAGTACTTC. Protein: CASSLGEGGPYEQYF.

This rearrangement joins TRBV27 to TRBJ2-2, with 9 positions matching TRBD1. The CDR3 is 16 amino acids. Germline CDR1 is MNHEY and CDR2 is SMNVEV (reference sequence). V trimming: 4 bases; J trimming: 4 bases; junction bases outside the gene matches: 7. CDR3 sequence reads: CASSWLQGAGTGELFF. CDR3 in DNA: TGTGCCAGCAGTTGGCTACAGGGGGCGGGCACCGGGGAGCTGTTTTTT.

The chain recombines TRBV5-8 with TRBJ2-5, with D possibly TRBD1 on 6 matching bases. V lost 1 base, J lost 4 bases, and 8 bases lay in between. This CDR3 has 13 residues. Germline V lookup: CDR1 SGHTS, CDR2 YDEGEE. The CDR3 spells CASSLWDTETQYF. In DNA form, the CDR3 reads TGTGCCAGCAGCTTGTGGGACACAGAGACCCAGTACTTC.

The chain carries TRBV13 and TRBJ2-3; 16 bases match TRBD2. The CDR3 runs 17 residues. Germline assignment: CDR1 PRHDT and CDR2 FYEKMQ (reference sequence). V was pared by 5 bases and J by 5 bases, with 7 bases of the junction left unmatched. The CDR3: CASSMGLAGGPRDTQYF. CDR3 in DNA: TGTGCCAGCAGCATGGGACTAGCGGGAGGGCCAAGAGATACGCAGTATTTT. Looking up the rest from reference TRBV13 and TRBJ2-3 gives the full variable domain: AAGVIQSPRHLIKEKRETATLKCYPIPRHDTVYWYQQGPGQDPQFLISFYEKMQSDKGSIPDRFSAQQFSDYHSELNMSSLELGDSALYFCASSMGLAGGPRDTQYFGPGTRLTVL.

This chain connects TRBV7-8 to TRBJ2-1; 7 bases are a match to TRBD2. There are 16 residues in the CDR3. In germline, CDR1 is SGHVS, CDR2 FQNEAQ. The ends lost 3 bases at V and 0 bases at J; junction bases unmatched: 5. CDR3 DNA sequence: TGTGCCAGCAGCTTGGTGGGAGGGAGCTCCTACAATGAGCAGTTCTTC. Translating gives CASSLVGGSSYNEQFF.

This clone was seen more than once but under ten times. V is TRBV29-1 and J is TRBJ1-1; the match to TRBD1 covers 7 bases. The CDR3 is 10 residues long. Trimming cost V 6 bases and J 11 bases; bases outside gene matches: 6. CDR1 is SQVTM, CDR2 ANQGSEA, per germline. The CDR3 bases are TGCAGCGTCCAGGGGGTCTCGGCTTTCTTT. Amino acid sequence: CSVQGVSAFF.

The gene calls are TRBV2 and TRBJ1-6; 10 nucleotides agree with TRBD1. Losses at the gene ends were 7 bases for V and 9 bases for J; bases not matched to a gene: 6. CDR3 size: 14 residues. Germline V lookup: CDR1 SNHLY, CDR2 FYNNEI. The CDR3 DNA follows: TGTGCCAGCACCAACCGGGACAGGGGTTCACCCCTCCACTTT. Translating gives CASTNRDRGSPLHF.

This clone was seen just once. The gene calls are TRBV5-1 and TRBJ1-5, with D possibly matching TRBD1 (6 bases). This CDR3 spans 14 amino acids. CDR1 is SGHRS, CDR2 YFSETQ, per germline. Trimming took 5 bases from V and 3 from J, leaving 12 bases between them. CDR3: CASRWGPNNQPQHF. The CDR3, as DNA: TGCGCCAGCAGGTGGGGGCCGAACAATCAGCCCCAGCATTTT. The full variable domain, in which reference TRBV5-1 and TRBJ1-5 provide the parts outside the CDR3, is KAGVTQTPRYLIKTRGQQVTLSCSPISGHRSVSWYQQTPGQGLQFLFEYFSETQRNKGNFPGRFSGRQFSNSRSEMNVSTLELGDSALYLCASRWGPNNQPQHFGDGTRLSIL.

This clone was counted only a few times. The genes are TRBV27 and TRBJ2-7, with 8 bases aligning to TRBD1. Germline CDR1 MNHEY, CDR2 SMNVEV (reference sequence). This CDR3 is built from 14 residues. J lost 5 bases, V lost 3 bases, and 6 bases had no gene match. The CDR3, as DNA: TGTGCCAGCAGTTTGGGCAGGGGGCTCGACGAGCAGTACTTC. Its protein is CASSLGRGLDEQYF.

This chain joins TRBV4-2 and TRBJ2-3; D not certain. Germline V lookup: CDR1 LGHNA, CDR2 YNFKEQ. The CDR3 has 16 amino acids. Trimming pared 0 bases from V and 2 bases from J, leaving 12 bases between. CDR3 sequence (DNA): TGTGCCAGCAGCCAAGATCAAGAGCTTCTCACAGATACGCAGTATTTT. Encoded protein: CASSQDQELLTDTQYF.

The chain couples TRBV5-6 to TRBJ2-7, with D possibly matching TRBD1 (6 bases). Germline loops: CDR1 SGHDT, CDR2 YYEEEE. The length of the CDR3 is 14 residues. Trimming removed 2 bases from V and 2 bases from J, with 11 bases in between. CDR3 amino acids: CASSLGGDTYEQYF. The CDR3 region has the DNA TGTGCCAGCAGCTTAGGGGGTGATACCTACGAGCAGTACTTC.

The rearrangement uses TRBV19 and TRBJ2-3; D gene unclear. CDR1 and CDR2 from the germline V gene are LNHDA and SQIVND (reference sequence). The ends were cut back, 6 bases at V and 1 base at J, with 8 bases in the middle. This CDR3 has 13 residues. The CDR3, as DNA: TGTGCCAGTAGCAGCGCTGGCACAGATACGCAGTATTTT. It yields the protein CASSSAGTDTQYF.

This clone was seen only a few times. The chain uses TRBV27 and TRBJ2-1; weak D call: TRBD2 (6 bases). CDR1 and CDR2 from the germline V gene are MNHEY and SMNVEV (reference sequence). Deletions cut 1 base from V and 0 bases from J, with 10 bases between. The CDR3 spans 16 residues. The CDR3 region is CASSLFRGISYNEQFF. The DNA of the CDR3 is TGTGCCAGCAGTTTATTTCGGGGGATCTCCTACAATGAGCAGTTCTTC.

This clone has only a few counts. The rearrangement uses TRBV6-1 and TRBJ1-5; 8 bases line up with TRBD1. V gave up 0 bases and J gave up 3 bases; unmatched junction bases: 10. This CDR3 spans 18 amino acids. The germline CDR1 and CDR2 sequences are MNHNS and SASEGT. CDR3 in amino acids: CASSEATPGQAFNQPQHF. The DNA for the CDR3 is TGTGCCAGCAGTGAAGCAACCCCGGGACAGGCGTTCAATCAGCCCCAGCATTTT.

The chain is built from TRBV28 and TRBJ1-1; the D is unclear. The V gene's germline CDR1 is MDHEN and CDR2 SYDVKM. This CDR3 is built from 13 residues. V dropped 5 bases and J dropped 3 bases, with 10 bases sitting between them. CDR3 protein: CASSPMLYTEAFF. The CDR3 nucleotides read TGTGCCAGCAGTCCAATGTTGTACACTGAAGCTTTCTTT.

CDR3 amino acids: CASSLEQGITGELFF. Here the CDR3 DNA reads TGTGCCAGCAGCTTAGAGCAGGGAATCACCGGGGAGCTGTTTTTT. V usage is TRBV7-9 and J usage is TRBJ2-2; D is perhaps TRBD1 (5 bases). The CDR3 sequence is 15 residues long. Germline CDR1 reads SEHNR; CDR2 reads FQNEAQ (reference sequence). The V end was cut by 1 base, the J end by 4 bases, with 10 bases between. Variable domain in full (rest from reference TRBV7-9 and TRBJ2-2): DTGVSQNPRHKITKRGQNVTFRCDPISEHNRLYWYRQTLGQGPEFLTYFQNEAQLEKSRLLSDRFSAERPKGSFSTLEIQRTEQGDSAMYLCASSLEQGITGELFFGEGSRLTVL.